This TCR beta chain came from a study of CXCR3-negative and CXCR3-positive naive CD8 T cells. Study-level findings and limits: CXCR3-expressing naive cells carried TRB CDR3s more hydrophobic than those of CXCR3-negative naive cells. Diversity was high in both naive subsets and much lower in memory cells. Comparison of naive subsets found surface CD5 to be comparable, and TCR strength was inferred on the basis of TRB CDR3 properties.

Each TRB cDNA library was prepared by 5' RACE (with UMI labels). TCRdb re-called the 5' RACE reads and shows each CDR3 protein once, DNA omitted. The table for this sample gives about 150,000 distinct CDR3 sequences. With respect to this clonotype: Its antigen is currently unknown.

CD45RO-CCR7+CD27+CD95- was the phenotype of naive CD8+ T cells. The TCR originated in a human donor in good health. Some clones in this sample may be carry-over from other donors' samples. The specimen sequenced was naive CXCR3+ CD8+ T cells from blood. The subset: CD45RO-CCR7+CD27+CD95- naive CD8+ T cells expressing CXCR3 (TNR3+).

CDR3 sequence: CASSQGYSNQPQHF. V gene TRBV19 combines with J gene TRBJ1-5. Germline CDR1 and CDR2: LNHDA and SQIVND (reference sequence). This CDR3 is 14 amino acids long. The whole variable domain, filled in from reference TRBV19 and TRBJ1-5, reads DGGITQSPKYLFRKEGQNVTLSCEQNLNHDAMYWYRQDPGQGLRLIYYSQIVNDFQKGDIAEGYSVSREKKESFPLTVTSAQKNPTAFYLCASSQGYSNQPQHFGDGTRLSIL.